One and the same sample provided the 9 T cell receptor beta chains below, sequenced in a study of cytomegalovirus exposure and HLA in healthy donors (dated by TCRdb to about 2017). Library preparation employed the immunoSEQ multiplex PCR assay. For the multiplex PCR, a mixture combining 60 forward primers for TCR Vbeta segments and 13 reverse primers for TCR Jbeta segments was used. The source is immuneACCESS, and TCRdb retained only in-frame sequences with V and J called. Part of the clones is not carried over; for the studies checked, unresolved V genes explain less than half of this, and the remainder is unexplained. The sample profile shows around 190,000 clones; roughly 83% of them were found once. The ten top clones hold roughly 1.5% of the sample. The sequenced sample consisted of PBMCs. Receptors were obtained from a woman aged 50 to 60 in good health and CMV-seronegative.

The gene calls are TRBV6-1 and TRBJ2-7; 7 bases are a match to TRBD1. The junction had 3 bases not matched to a gene; V was cut back by 3 bases and J by 4 bases. The CDR3 extends over 13 amino acids. Per germline, CDR1 MNHNS and CDR2 SASEGT. CDR3 residues: CASSDTTGYEQYF. CDR3 nucleotide sequence: TGTGCCAGCAGTGATACGACAGGGTACGAGCAGTACTTC.

The rearrangement links TRBV5-4 to TRBJ1-4, with TRBD1 matching 8 bases. Per germline, CDR1 SGHNT and CDR2 YYREEE (reference sequence). The CDR3 is made up of 14 amino acids. V lost 0 bases to trimming and J lost 7 bases; unmatched junction nucleotides: 2. CDR3 bases: TGTGCCAGCAGCTTGGGACAGGGGTTTGAAAAACTGTTTTTT. Its protein is CASSLGQGFEKLFF.

The chain's CDR3 is CAISILGGTEAFF. CDR3 nucleotides: TGTGCCATCAGTATACTAGGGGGCACTGAAGCTTTCTTT. J is TRBJ1-1 and V is TRBV10-3, with D perhaps TRBD1 (6 bases). The CDR3 is 13 residues long. V lost 5 bases, J lost 4 bases, and 11 bases lay in between. CDR1 is ENHRY and CDR2 is SYGVKD in the germline V gene.

The CDR3: CASSLGSAGGVTDTQYF. In DNA form, the CDR3 reads TGTGCCAGCAGCTTGGGTTCTGCGGGCGGGGTAACAGATACGCAGTATTTT. V is TRBV5-6 and J is TRBJ2-3, with D possibly TRBD2 on 6 matching bases. V lost 0 bases, J lost 3 bases, and 17 bases lay in between. This CDR3 is built from 17 residues. Germline CDR1 SGHDT, CDR2 YYEEEE.

The J gene is TRBJ2-1, the V gene TRBV2; 8 bases align to TRBD2. Germline V lookup: CDR1 SNHLY, CDR2 FYNNEI. This CDR3 region has 16 residues. V was clipped by 5 bases and J by 0 bases; unmatched bases: 6. CDR3 amino acids: CASSRGGKSSYNEQFF. DNA of the CDR3: TGTGCCAGCAGTCGCGGGGGGAAAAGCTCCTACAATGAGCAGTTCTTC.

The chain employs TRBV9 and TRBJ1-5; 10 bases map to TRBD1. The CDR3 has 14 amino acids. The junction had 2 bases not matched to a gene; V was cut back by 4 bases and J by 4 bases. Germline lookup yields CDR1 SGDLS and CDR2 YYNGEE. The CDR3 reads CASSRDRGNQPQHF. CDR3 DNA sequence: TGTGCCAGCAGCCGGGACAGGGGTAATCAGCCCCAGCATTTT. The full variable domain, with the rest looked up from reference TRBV9 and TRBJ1-5, is DSGVTQTPKHLITATGQRVTLRCSPRSGDLSVYWYQQSLDQGLQFLIQYYNGEERAKGNILERFSAQQFPDLHSELNLSSLELGDSALYFCASSRDRGNQPQHFGDGTRLSIL.

The gene calls are TRBV6-1 and TRBJ1-2; D is possibly TRBD1 (6 bases). V lost 3 bases, J lost 6 bases, and 11 bases lay in between. CDR3 length: 13 residues. Per germline, CDR1 MNHNS and CDR2 SASEGT. The CDR3 coding sequence is TGTGCCAGCAGTGACAGGGGAGAGAATGGCTACACCTTC. Protein: CASSDRGENGYTF.

The CDR3 protein is CASSGDRGYTF. The CDR3 DNA reads TGTGCCAGCAGTGGGGACAGGGGCTACACCTTC. The chain couples TRBV25-1 to TRBJ1-2; 8 bases map to TRBD1. The germline V gene encodes CDR1 MGHDK and CDR2 SYGVNS. V shed 4 bases and J 8 bases; nucleotides not matched to a gene: 0. The CDR3 length is 11 residues.

The CDR3: CASSLRTSRTNEQFF. Written as DNA, the CDR3 is TGTGCCAGCAGCCTTCGGACTAGCCGTACAAATGAGCAGTTCTTC. This chain joins TRBV11-2 and TRBJ2-1, with 8 bases lining up with TRBD2. This CDR3 spans 15 amino acids. V shed 5 bases and J 7 bases; nucleotides not matched to a gene: 10. Germline CDR1 SGHAT, CDR2 FQNNGV. Full variable domain (remainder filled in from reference TRBV11-2 and TRBJ2-1): EAGVAQSPRYKIIEKRQSVAFWCNPISGHATLYWYQQILGQGPKLLIQFQNNGVVDDSQLPKDRFSAERLKGVDSTLKIQPAKLEDSAVYLCASSLRTSRTNEQFFGPGTRLTVL.